Sequencing of this TCR beta chain was carried out in a study of OX40 agonist ivuxolimab in advanced cancers. Turning to the study itself: The study gave patients intravenous ivuxolimab at 0.01 to 10 mg/kg every 2 weeks. Three patients, one with hepatocellular carcinoma and two with cutaneous melanoma, achieved partial responses. Study results and caveats: There were, on average, more expanded clones in CD8+ T cells than in CD4+.

The protocol was immunoSEQ multiplex PCR, while the TCRdb copy is restricted to in-frame clones and leaves out a portion. The data show around 48,000 clones, about 83% seen once. This clone was seen just once. Its antigen is still unknown. Its ends do not fully match the called genes, so a read error is possible. Patients were ruled out by autoimmune disease history or systemic immunosuppression. This CDR3 is built from 13 residues. Per the germline V gene, CDR1 is SGHRS and CDR2 is YFSETQ. The chain combines TRBV5-1 with TRBJ1-1; no firm D call. The TCR comes from an adult with an advanced solid tumor such as melanoma, head and neck, liver or kidney cancer. The starting material was CD4+ or CD8+ T cells sorted from blood, obtained in a trial of the OX40 agonist ivuxolimab. Here the CDR3 DNA reads TGCGCCAGCAGCTTCTCGGGGAACCCTGAAGCTTTCTTT. Amino acid sequence: CASSFSGNPEAFF.